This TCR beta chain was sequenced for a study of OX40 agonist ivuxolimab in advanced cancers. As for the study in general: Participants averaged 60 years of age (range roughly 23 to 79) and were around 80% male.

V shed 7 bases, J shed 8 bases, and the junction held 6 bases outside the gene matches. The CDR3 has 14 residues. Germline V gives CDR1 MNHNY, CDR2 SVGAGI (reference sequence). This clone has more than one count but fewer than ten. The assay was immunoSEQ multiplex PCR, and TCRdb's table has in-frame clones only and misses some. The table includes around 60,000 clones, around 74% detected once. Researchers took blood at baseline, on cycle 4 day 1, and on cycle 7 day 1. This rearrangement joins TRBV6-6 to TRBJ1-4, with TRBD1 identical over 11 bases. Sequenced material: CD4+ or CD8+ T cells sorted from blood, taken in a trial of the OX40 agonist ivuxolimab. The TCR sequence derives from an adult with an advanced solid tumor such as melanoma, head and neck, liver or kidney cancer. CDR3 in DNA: TGTGCCAGCAACGAGGACAGGGGGCGGGAAAAACTGTTTTTT. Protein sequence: CASNEDRGREKLFF.